A single sample gave rise to the 28 T cell receptor beta chains below, sequenced in a study of PD-1 blockade in classical Hodgkin lymphoma. Time point: cycle 4 day 1 (C4D1), after less than 7 weeks of nivolumab. All patients experienced relapse after autologous stem cell transplantation, and brentuximab vedotin exposure was variable. Generated by immunoSEQ multiplex PCR, the TCRdb table keeps only in-frame clones and is missing some. The data contain almost 95,000 clones, over 80% of them singletons. Specimen: peripheral blood mononuclear cells (PBMCs), collected before the fourth cycle of nivolumab. These receptors came from a human donor with classical Hodgkin lymphoma.

The rearrangement links TRBV6-1 to TRBJ2-1, with TRBD2 matching 9 bases. CDR3 size: 15 residues. After removal of 2 bases from V and 6 bases from J, the junction contained 5 bases not matched to a gene. Germline CDR1 MNHNS, CDR2 SASEGT. This CDR3 is CASSEISGSRNEQFF. Here the CDR3 DNA reads TGTGCCAGCAGTGAAATTAGCGGGAGTCGCAATGAGCAGTTCTTC.

The chain has TRBV13 and TRBJ2-2; 12 bases fit TRBD2. V trimming: 8 bases; J trimming: 6 bases; junction bases outside the gene matches: 22. The CDR3 extends over 20 amino acids. Per germline, CDR1 PRHDT and CDR2 FYEKMQ (reference sequence). CDR3 residues: CASAPPGLAGLRRRAGELFF. CDR3 DNA sequence: TGTGCCAGCGCTCCCCCCGGACTAGCGGGACTTCGTCGCCGGGCCGGGGAGCTGTTTTTT.

This clone has a handful of counts. V gene TRBV7-2 combines with J gene TRBJ1-2, with no clear D. Trimming shortened V by 1 base and J by 14 bases, and 17 bases separated the two germline ends. The CDR3 is 13 amino acids. From germline, CDR1 is SGHTA and CDR2 FQGNSA. The CDR3 here is CASSLDWARAETF. CDR3 nucleotides: TGTGCCAGCAGCTTAGATTGGGCAAGGGCCGAAACCTTC.

This clone showed up just once. V and J are TRBV5-4 and TRBJ2-7, with 7 bases identical to TRBD2. Germline CDR1 is SGHNT and CDR2 is YYREEE (reference sequence). The CDR3 is made up of 15 amino acids. The trim removed 3 bases at V and 5 bases at J, leaving 11 bases unmatched. For the CDR3, the DNA is TGTGCCAGCAGCTCGTACGGGGGGAGGGCCGACGAGCAGTACTTC. Translating gives CASSSYGGRADEQYF. Based on the CDR3 plus reference TRBV5-4 and TRBJ2-7, the full variable domain is ETGVTQSPTHLIKTRGQQVTLRCSSQSGHNTVSWYQQALGQGPQFIFQYYREEENGRGNFPPRFSGLQFPNYSSELNVNALELDDSALYLCASSSYGGRADEQYFGPGTRLTVT.

This sequence joins TRBV6-1 and TRBJ2-6; TRBD2 matches at 7 bases. The V and J ends lost 2 bases and 3 bases, in that order; junction bases with no gene match: 4. Germline values: CDR1 MNHNS, CDR2 SASEGT. The CDR3 contains 16 residues. The CDR3 region has the DNA TGTGCCAGCAGTGAACTGGGGGGGGTTGGGGCCAACGTCCTGACTTTC. Protein product: CASSELGGVGANVLTF.

This clone showed up just a few times. The V and J genes are TRBV9 and TRBJ1-1; D ambiguous. The CDR3 covers 14 residues. Germline CDR1 is SGDLS and CDR2 is YYNGEE. V was shortened by 0 bases and J by 0 bases, with 6 bases between the two germline ends. The CDR3 is CASSVGDMNTEAFF. The CDR3 region has the DNA TGTGCCAGCAGCGTAGGGGATATGAACACTGAAGCTTTCTTT.

The genes are TRBV18 and TRBJ2-2; no reliable D call. The CDR3 covers 15 residues. V was pared by 2 bases and J by 5 bases, with 12 bases between. Germline V gene lookup returns CDR1 KGHSH and CDR2 LQKENI. The CDR3 coding sequence is TGTGCCAGCTCACCAAGTGACCTAGTTACCGGGGAGCTGTTTTTT. The encoded protein is CASSPSDLVTGELFF.

This clone has more than one count but fewer than ten. The chain joins TRBV28 to TRBJ1-2; weak D call: TRBD1 (5 bases). Between the trimmed V and J ends, which lost 4 bases and 4 bases, there was a span of 13 bases. Germline V gene lookup returns CDR1 MDHEN and CDR2 SYDVKM. The CDR3 runs to 14 residues. CDR3 sequence (DNA): TGTGCCAGCAGTTCCCCAGACAGCGGCTATGGCTACACCTTC. This encodes CASSSPDSGYGYTF.

This sequence joins TRBV6-1 and TRBJ1-2; the D gene is possibly TRBD1 (5 bases). CDR1 and CDR2 (germline): MNHNS, SASEGT. Trimming removed 2 bases from V and 1 base from J, with 11 bases in between. The CDR3 is 15 amino acids. CDR3 amino acids: CASSELPGFNYGYTF. The CDR3 nucleotides read TGTGCCAGCAGTGAACTGCCAGGGTTTAACTATGGCTACACCTTC.

In its sample, this clone was seen a few times. The chain uses TRBV29-1 and TRBJ1-1; D ambiguous. Trimming pared 4 bases from V and 5 bases from J, leaving 11 bases between. The CDR3 has 12 amino acids. Per the germline V gene, CDR1 is SQVTM and CDR2 is ANQGSEA. For the CDR3, the DNA is TGCAGCGTTGCCCCCGGTCGGACTGAAGCTTTCTTT. It codes for CSVAPGRTEAFF.

The V and J genes are TRBV4-3 and TRBJ2-7; either TRBD1 or TRBD2 may supply D (5 bases each). Germline values: CDR1 LGHNA, CDR2 YSLEER. The CDR3 has 14 residues. Trimming shortened V by 1 base and J by 5 bases, and 12 bases separated the two germline ends. The DNA for the CDR3 is TGCGCCAGCAGCCAAGCCCCGGGACCCCACGAGCAGTACTTC. Translated, it gives CASSQAPGPHEQYF.

This rearrangement joins TRBV19 to TRBJ1-1; D is ambiguous. Germline assignment: CDR1 LNHDA and CDR2 SQIVND (reference sequence). Trimming stripped 8 bases from V and 5 bases from J, with 21 bases between. The CDR3 is 15 residues long. The CDR3 DNA sequence: TGTGCCAGTCTCTTCCAAACGGGAATCTCTACTGAAGCTTTCTTT. This encodes CASLFQTGISTEAFF.

The sample holds one count of this clone. V gene TRBV18 combines with J gene TRBJ2-5, with D possibly TRBD2 on 6 matching bases. Looked up from germline, CDR1 is KGHSH and CDR2 is LQKENI. The CDR3 is 13 amino acids. The V and J ends lost 2 bases and 5 bases respectively, with 9 bases between them. As DNA, the CDR3 is TGTGCCAGCTCACCAGGGACTCTGGAGACCCAGTACTTC. Amino acid sequence: CASSPGTLETQYF.

The chain recombines TRBV4-3 with TRBJ2-2; the D is unclear. Germline V CDR1 and CDR2: LGHNA, YSLEER. The CDR3 sequence is 13 residues long. V was pared by 8 bases and J by 5 bases, with 12 bases between. The CDR3 nucleotides read TGCGCCAGCGGCCCCGGCCCGACCGGGGAGCTGTTTTTT. Protein sequence: CASGPGPTGELFF.

The V and J genes are TRBV5-6 and TRBJ2-3, with 7 bases matching TRBD1. The germline gives CDR1 SGHDT, CDR2 YYEEEE. The trim removed 2 bases at V and 0 bases at J, leaving 6 bases unmatched. The CDR3 is 16 amino acids. CDR3 coding DNA: TGTGCCAGCAGCTTCGGGACAGTCGGTAGCACAGATACGCAGTATTTT. It translates to CASSFGTVGSTDTQYF.

This clone was found a few times. CDR3 amino acids: CAWRAPGTANTGELFF. The CDR3 nucleotides are TGTGCCTGGAGGGCCCCCGGGACAGCGAACACCGGGGAGCTGTTTTTT. The rearrangement joins TRBV30 to TRBJ2-2; 7 bases agree with TRBD1. This CDR3 region has 16 residues. CDR1 and CDR2 from the germline V gene are GTSNPN and SVGIG (reference sequence). Trimming took 3 bases from V and 0 from J; bases not matched to a gene: 7.

The V and J genes are TRBV5-4 and TRBJ2-3, with 11 bases identical to TRBD2. The CDR3 runs to 14 residues. With V trimmed by 4 bases and J by 14 bases, 12 bases remained unmatched. The germline V gene encodes CDR1 SGHNT and CDR2 YYREEE (reference sequence). CDR3 sequence (DNA): TGTGCCAGCAGCACCGAATTGACTAGCGGGAAGTCGTATTTT. Its protein product is CASSTELTSGKSYF.

The J gene is TRBJ2-6, the V gene TRBV5-1, with D perhaps being TRBD1 or TRBD2 (5 bases each). V was shortened by 4 bases and J by 2 bases, with 19 bases between the two germline ends. CDR1 and CDR2 from the germline V gene are SGHRS and YFSETQ. This CDR3 is built from 18 residues. The CDR3 nucleotides read TGCGCCAGCAGCCTGCCTCGGGCCAGAGGGGCTGGGGCCAACGTCCTGACTTTC. Translated, it gives CASSLPRARGAGANVLTF.

The chain combines TRBV6-1 with TRBJ1-2; no definite D call. The germline V gene encodes CDR1 MNHNS and CDR2 SASEGT. The CDR3 has 13 amino acids. Trimming left V 7 bases short and J 4 bases short, with 13 bases between. The CDR3 DNA is TGTGCCAGCAAGGTCAGTGGGAGCTATGGCTACACCTTC. Translating gives CASKVSGSYGYTF.

The chain has TRBV10-3 and TRBJ1-3, with unresolved D. V was trimmed by 3 bases and J by 4 bases, leaving 13 bases between them. Germline loops: CDR1 ENHRY, CDR2 SYGVKD. The CDR3 runs to 15 residues. The CDR3 DNA follows: TGTGCCATCAGTGATATAGCCCTCTCGGGAAACACCATATATTTT. As protein: CAISDIALSGNTIYF.

The chain carries TRBV5-1 and TRBJ2-2, with 13 bases that match TRBD2. The CDR3 extends over 19 amino acids. V shed 4 bases, J shed 0 bases, and the junction held 9 bases outside the gene matches. From germline, CDR1 is SGHRS and CDR2 YFSETQ. CDR3 DNA sequence: TGCGCCAGCAGCGGGGCGGGACTAGCGGGATACGCGAACACCGGGGAGCTGTTTTTT. Translating it yields CASSGAGLAGYANTGELFF.

The genes are TRBV30 and TRBJ2-1, with D possibly TRBD2 on 5 matching bases. Trimming took off 1 base at V and 4 bases at J, with 8 bases between the two ends. In germline, CDR1 is GTSNPN, CDR2 SVGIG (reference sequence). This CDR3 contains 13 residues. CDR3 loop: CAWSEGVYNEQFF. The CDR3 DNA reads TGTGCCTGGAGTGAGGGAGTTTACAATGAGCAGTTCTTC.

The chain carries TRBV7-9 and TRBJ1-1; 11 positions match TRBD1. Germline V lookup: CDR1 SEHNR, CDR2 FQNEAQ (reference sequence). This CDR3 is 14 amino acids long. The V segment lost 6 bases and the J segment 4 bases; nucleotides outside the gene matches: 4. CDR3 sequence reads: CASRPGQGVTEAFF. The DNA of the CDR3 is TGTGCCAGCAGGCCGGGACAGGGGGTCACTGAAGCTTTCTTT.

The chain joins TRBV10-3 to TRBJ2-3; 7 bases agree with TRBD1. Germline CDR1 ENHRY, CDR2 SYGVKD. Trimming at V came to 4 bases and at J to 6 bases, leaving 7 bases not matched to a gene. The CDR3 is made up of 14 amino acids. DNA of the CDR3: TGTGCCATCAGTGCCGGCCTGACAGGGGATACGCAGTATTTT. Protein product: CAISAGLTGDTQYF.

The chain links TRBV11-1 to TRBJ2-7; D call uncertain. Germline assignment: CDR1 SGHAT and CDR2 FQDESV (reference sequence). CDR3 length: 13 residues. V lost 5 bases and J lost 4, with 12 bases in between. The CDR3 reads CASSQPPGYEQYF. Here the CDR3 DNA reads TGTGCCAGCAGCCAGCCCCCCGGTTACGAGCAGTACTTC.

V usage is TRBV19 and J usage is TRBJ2-1; 12 bases are shared with TRBD2. Germline CDR1 LNHDA, CDR2 SQIVND (reference sequence). The V segment lost 8 bases and the J segment 3 bases; nucleotides outside the gene matches: 11. There are 17 residues in the CDR3. DNA of the CDR3: TGTGCCAGTTCGACTAGCGGGAGTAGGGATGACTACAATGAGCAGTTCTTC. This translates into CASSTSGSRDDYNEQFF.

The chain has TRBV10-3 and TRBJ2-1, with TRBD2 matching 7 bases. V was pared by 2 bases and J by 7 bases, with 5 bases of the junction left unmatched. The CDR3 is made up of 14 amino acids. Germline V gives CDR1 ENHRY, CDR2 SYGVKD. The CDR3 DNA sequence: TGTGCCATCAGTGAGAGGACTAGACTTAATGAGCAGTTCTTC. It encodes CAISERTRLNEQFF.

The V gene is TRBV9, the J gene TRBJ2-3, with 9 bases identical to TRBD2. CDR3 size: 15 residues. Germline V lookup: CDR1 SGDLS, CDR2 YYNGEE. The V segment lost 7 bases and the J segment 5 bases; nucleotides outside the gene matches: 11. The CDR3 DNA follows: TGTGCCAGCGGGCGGCGGGAGGGCCGGGAAGATACGCAGTATTTT. Translation gives CASGRREGREDTQYF.